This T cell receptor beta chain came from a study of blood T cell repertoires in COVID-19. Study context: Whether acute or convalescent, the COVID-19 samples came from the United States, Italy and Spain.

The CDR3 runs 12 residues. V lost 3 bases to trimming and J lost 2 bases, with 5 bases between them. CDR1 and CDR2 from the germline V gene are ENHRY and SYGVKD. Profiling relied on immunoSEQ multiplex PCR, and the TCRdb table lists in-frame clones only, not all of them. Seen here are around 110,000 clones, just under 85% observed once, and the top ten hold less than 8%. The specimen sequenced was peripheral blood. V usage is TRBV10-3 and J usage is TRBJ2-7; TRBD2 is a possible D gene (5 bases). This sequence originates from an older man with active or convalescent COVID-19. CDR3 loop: CAISEAAYEQYF. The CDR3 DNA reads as TGTGCCATCAGTGAAGCGGCCTACGAGCAGTACTTC.